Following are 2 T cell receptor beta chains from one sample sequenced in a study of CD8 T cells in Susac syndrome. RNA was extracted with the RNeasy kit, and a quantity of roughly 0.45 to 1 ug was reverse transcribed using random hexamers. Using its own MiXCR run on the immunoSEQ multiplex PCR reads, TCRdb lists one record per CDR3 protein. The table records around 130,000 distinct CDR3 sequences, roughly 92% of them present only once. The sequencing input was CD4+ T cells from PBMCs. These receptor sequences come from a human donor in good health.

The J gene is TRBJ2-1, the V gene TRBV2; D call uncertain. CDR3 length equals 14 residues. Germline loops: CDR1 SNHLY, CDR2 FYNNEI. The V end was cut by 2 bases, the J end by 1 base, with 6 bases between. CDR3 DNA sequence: TGTGCCAGCAGTGAACTAAGTTCCTACAATGAGCAGTTCTTC. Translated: CASSELSSYNEQFF.

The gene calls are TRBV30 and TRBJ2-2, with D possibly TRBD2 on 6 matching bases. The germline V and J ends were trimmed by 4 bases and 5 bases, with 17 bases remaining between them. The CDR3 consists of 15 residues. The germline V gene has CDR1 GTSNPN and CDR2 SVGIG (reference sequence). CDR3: CAWTPGPAGTGELFF. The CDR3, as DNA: TGTGCCTGGACCCCGGGACCCGCGGGAACCGGGGAGCTGTTTTTT.